This T cell receptor (beta chain) was identified in a study of identical twins. Study outcomes and limitations: Among monozygotic twins, out-of-frame TCR alpha sharing exceeded what models predicted. The abundant beta clonotypes from cord blood had fewer insertions, and memory repertoires had none of this.

Trimming shortened V by 4 bases and J by 10 bases, and 14 bases separated the two germline ends. The CDR3 length is 13 residues. Germline V gene lookup returns CDR1 MNHEY and CDR2 SMNVEV (reference sequence). A single record per CDR3 protein comes from TCRdb applying MiXCR to the 5' RACE reads. The data show hundreds of thousands of distinct CDR3 sequences, 6% to 6.5% seen once. This clonotype was counted many times. Its antigen is unknown. The origin of this receptor is a man younger than 30 in good health. The V call is TRBV27, the J call TRBJ2-1, with D perhaps matching TRBD2 (5 bases). Sequencing was done on a sample of naive T cells sorted from blood. CDR3 nucleotides: TGTGCCAGCAGTTGGACTCTATCCGGCGAGCAGTTCTTC. Encoded protein: CASSWTLSGEQFF.